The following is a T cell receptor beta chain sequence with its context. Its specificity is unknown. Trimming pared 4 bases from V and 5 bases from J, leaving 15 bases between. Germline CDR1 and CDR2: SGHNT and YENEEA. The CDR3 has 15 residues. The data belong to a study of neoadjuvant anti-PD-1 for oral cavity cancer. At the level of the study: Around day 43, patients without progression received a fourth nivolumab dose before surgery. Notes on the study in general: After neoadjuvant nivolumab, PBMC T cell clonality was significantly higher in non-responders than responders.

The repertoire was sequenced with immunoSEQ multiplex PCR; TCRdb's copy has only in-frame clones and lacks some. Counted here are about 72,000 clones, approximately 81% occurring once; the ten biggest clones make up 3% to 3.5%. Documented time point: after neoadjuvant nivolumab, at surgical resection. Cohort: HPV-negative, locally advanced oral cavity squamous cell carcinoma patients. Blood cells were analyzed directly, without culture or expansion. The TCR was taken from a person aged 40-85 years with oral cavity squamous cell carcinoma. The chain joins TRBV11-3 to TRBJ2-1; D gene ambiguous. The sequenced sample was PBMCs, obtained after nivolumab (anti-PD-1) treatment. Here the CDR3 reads CASSSAFRTDNEQFF. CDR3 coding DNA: TGTGCCAGCAGCTCGGCGTTTAGGACCGACAATGAGCAGTTCTTC. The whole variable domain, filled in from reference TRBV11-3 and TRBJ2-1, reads EAGVVQSPRYKIIEKKQPVAFWCNPISGHNTLYWYLQNLGQGPELLIRYENEEAVDDSQLPKDRFSAERLKGVDSTLKIQPAELGDSAVYLCASSSAFRTDNEQFFGPGTRLTVL.